A single sample gave rise to the 6 T cell receptor beta chains below, sequenced in a study of regulatory T cells in long-lasting Graves disease. Time point: persistent/refractory GD, antithyroid drugs over 5 years with positive TRAb. PBMCs provided the RNA from which the TCR library was made. To make TCR beta libraries, researchers used iRepertoire HTBI primers and Arm-PCR of CDR3 regions. Using its own MiXCR run on the multiplex PCR reads, TCRdb lists one record per CDR3 protein. The sample includes about 470,000 distinct CDR3 sequences, around 21% of them seen just once. This specimen consisted of peripheral blood mononuclear cells (PBMCs), obtained when the disease was refractory, from a patient treated with antithyroid drugs. The receptors stem from a female donor with Graves disease.

The rearrangement uses TRBV28 and TRBJ2-1; D unresolved. The CDR3 totals 16 residues. Germline V gene sequence: CDR1 MDHEN, CDR2 SYDVKM. V dropped 7 bases and J dropped 7 bases, with 23 bases sitting between them. Here the CDR3 DNA reads TGTGCCAGCATCCCTCTACCCCTTAGTGCGTTTAATGAGCAGTTCTTC. It yields the protein CASIPLPLSAFNEQFF.

Turning to this clonotype: Possible read error: a much larger clone is one base away. As DNA, the CDR3 is TGTGCCAGCAGCTTCGGGACAGGGGGTTTGGACGAGCGGTACTTC. Protein sequence: CASSFGTGGLDERYF. V gene TRBV7-2 combines with J gene TRBJ2-7; 11 bases map to TRBD1. Germline CDR1 reads SGHTA; CDR2 reads FQGNSA. CDR3 length equals 15 residues.

This clonotype was recorded many times. The chain links TRBV12-3 or TRBV12-4 to TRBJ1-2; no clear D gene. CDR3 length: 12 amino acids. Deletions cut 2 bases from V and 4 bases from J, with 5 bases between. CDR3 nucleotides: TGTGCCAGCAGTTTAATTGGCTATGGCTACACCTTC. Translated: CASSLIGYGYTF.

This clonotype was observed once. The gene calls are TRBV29-1 and TRBJ1-2, with D possibly TRBD1 on 6 matching bases. Trimming removed 6 bases from V and 8 bases from J, with 19 bases in between. In germline, CDR1 is SQVTM, CDR2 ANQGSEA. The CDR3 runs 13 residues. CDR3 DNA: TGCAGCGTGCGCAGGTGGGGGCAGTTAGGCTACACCTTC. This translates into CSVRRWGQLGYTF.

This clonotype was recorded many times. CDR3 protein: CSVSDFGQETQYF. The CDR3 nucleotides read TGCAGCGTTAGTGACTTCGGACAAGAGACCCAGTACTTC. J is TRBJ2-5 and V is TRBV29-1, with D uncertain. This CDR3 is built from 13 residues. From germline, CDR1 is SQVTM and CDR2 ANQGSEA. V lost 5 bases and J lost 2, with 12 bases in between.

The table lists this clonotype with many counts. The rearrangement joins TRBV29-1 to TRBJ2-7; D possibly uses TRBD1 or TRBD2 (7 bases each). Trimming left V 2 bases short and J 10 bases short, with 15 bases between. There are 12 residues in the CDR3. CDR1 and CDR2 (germline): SQVTM, ANQGSEA. The CDR3 protein is CSVEQGGDIQYF. For the CDR3, the DNA is TGCAGCGTTGAACAGGGGGGGGATATACAGTACTTC.